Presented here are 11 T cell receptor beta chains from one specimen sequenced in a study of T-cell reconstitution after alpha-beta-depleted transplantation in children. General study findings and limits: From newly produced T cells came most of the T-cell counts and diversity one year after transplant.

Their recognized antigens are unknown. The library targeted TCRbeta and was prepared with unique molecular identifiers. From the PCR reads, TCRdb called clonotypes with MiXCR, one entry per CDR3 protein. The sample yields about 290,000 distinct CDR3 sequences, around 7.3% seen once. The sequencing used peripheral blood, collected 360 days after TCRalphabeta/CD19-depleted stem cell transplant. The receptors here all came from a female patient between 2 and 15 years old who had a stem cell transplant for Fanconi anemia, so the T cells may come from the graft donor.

In nucleotides, the CDR3 is TGTGCCAGCAGCCAGGTCGGGACTAGCAGAACAGATACGCAGTATTTT. Translation: CASSQVGTSRTDTQYF. The gene calls are TRBV7-2 and TRBJ2-3; TRBD2 agrees at 9 bases. Germline V gene data show CDR1 as SGHTA and CDR2 as FQGNSA. V gave up 5 bases and J gave up 3 bases; unmatched junction bases: 9. CDR3 length: 16 residues.

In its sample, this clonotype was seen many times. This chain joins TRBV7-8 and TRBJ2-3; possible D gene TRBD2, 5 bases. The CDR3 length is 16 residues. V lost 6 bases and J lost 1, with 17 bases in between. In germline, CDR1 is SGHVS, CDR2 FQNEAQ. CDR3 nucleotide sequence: TGTGCCAGCAGGGGTGTAGTTGCGGAGGGCACAGATACGCAGTATTTT. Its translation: CASRGVVAEGTDTQYF. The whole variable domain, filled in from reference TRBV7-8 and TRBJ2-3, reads GAGVSQSPRYKVAKRGQDVALRCDPISGHVSLFWYQQALGQGPEFLTYFQNEAQLDKSGLPSDRFFAERPEGSVSTLKIQRTQQEDSAVYLCASRGVVAEGTDTQYFGPGTRLTVL.

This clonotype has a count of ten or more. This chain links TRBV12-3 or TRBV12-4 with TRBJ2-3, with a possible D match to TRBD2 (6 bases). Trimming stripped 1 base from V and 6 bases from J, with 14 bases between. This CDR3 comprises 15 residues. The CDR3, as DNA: TGTGCCAGCAGTTTAGGGACTCGAGGAGGGGATACGCAGTATTTT. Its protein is CASSLGTRGGDTQYF.

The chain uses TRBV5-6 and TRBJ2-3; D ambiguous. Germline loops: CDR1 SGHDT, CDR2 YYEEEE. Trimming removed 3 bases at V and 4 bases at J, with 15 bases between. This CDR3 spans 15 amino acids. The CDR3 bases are TGTGCCAGCAGCTCTATAATGGTTGGGCCAGATACGCAGTATTTT. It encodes CASSSIMVGPDTQYF.

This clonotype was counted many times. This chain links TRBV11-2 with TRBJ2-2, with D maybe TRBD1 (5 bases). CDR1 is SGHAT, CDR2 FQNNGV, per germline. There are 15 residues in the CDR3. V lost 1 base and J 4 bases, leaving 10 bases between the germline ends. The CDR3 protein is CASSLVGRATGELFF. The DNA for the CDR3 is TGTGCCAGCAGCTTAGTTGGCAGGGCCACCGGGGAGCTGTTTTTT.

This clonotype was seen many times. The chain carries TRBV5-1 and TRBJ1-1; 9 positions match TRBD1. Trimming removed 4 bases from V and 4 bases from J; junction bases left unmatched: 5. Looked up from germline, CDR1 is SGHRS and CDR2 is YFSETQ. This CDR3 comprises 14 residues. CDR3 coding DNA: TGCGCCAGCAGCCCGGACAGGGGTGGCACTGAAGCTTTCTTT. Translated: CASSPDRGGTEAFF.

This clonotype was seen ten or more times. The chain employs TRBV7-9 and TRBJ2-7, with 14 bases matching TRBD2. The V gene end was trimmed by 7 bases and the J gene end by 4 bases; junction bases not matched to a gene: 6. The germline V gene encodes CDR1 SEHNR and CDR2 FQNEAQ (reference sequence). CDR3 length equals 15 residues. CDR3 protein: CASTPTSGRVYEQYF. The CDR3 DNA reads TGTGCCAGCACCCCGACTAGCGGGAGGGTATACGAGCAGTACTTC.

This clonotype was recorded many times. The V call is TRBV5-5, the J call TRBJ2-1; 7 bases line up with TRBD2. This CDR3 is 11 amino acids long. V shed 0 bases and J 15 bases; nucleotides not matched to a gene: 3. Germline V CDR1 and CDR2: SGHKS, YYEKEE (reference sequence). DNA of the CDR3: TGTGCCAGCAGCTTGGGACTAGCAACGTTCTTC. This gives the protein CASSLGLATFF.

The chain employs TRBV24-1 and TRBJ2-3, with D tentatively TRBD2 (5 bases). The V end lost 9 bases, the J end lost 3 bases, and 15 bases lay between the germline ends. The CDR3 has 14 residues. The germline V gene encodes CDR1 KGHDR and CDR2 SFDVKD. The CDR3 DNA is TGTGCCACCCAGAGGGATAGAAGGACAGATACGCAGTATTTT. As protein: CATQRDRRTDTQYF.

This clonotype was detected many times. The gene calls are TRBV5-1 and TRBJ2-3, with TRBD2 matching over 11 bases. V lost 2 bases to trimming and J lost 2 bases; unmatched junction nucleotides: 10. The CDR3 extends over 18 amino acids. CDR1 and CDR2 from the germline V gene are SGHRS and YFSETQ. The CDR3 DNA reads TGCGCCAGCAGCTTACGCGGGGGACTAGCGGAACTCACAGATACGCAGTATTTT. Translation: CASSLRGGLAELTDTQYF.

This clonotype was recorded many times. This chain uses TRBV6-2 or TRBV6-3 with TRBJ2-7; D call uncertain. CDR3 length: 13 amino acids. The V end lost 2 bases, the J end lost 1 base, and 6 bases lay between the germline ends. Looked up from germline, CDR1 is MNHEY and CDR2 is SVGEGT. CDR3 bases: TGTGCCAGCAGTTACGCCGGTTCCTACGAGCAGTACGTC. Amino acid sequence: CASSYAGSYEQYV.